These 11 T cell receptor beta chains were all obtained from the same sample, sequenced in a study of identical twins. TCRdb redid the calling of the 5' RACE reads with MiXCR, one entry per CDR3 protein. The table has around 250,000 distinct CDR3 sequences, about 7% seen once. These data also featured in a second study, about yellow fever vaccine responses in identical twins.

Sequencing used memory (CD45RO+) T cells sorted from blood. The receptors originated from a young woman in good health.

The chain has TRBV20-1 and TRBJ2-1; perhaps D is TRBD1 or TRBD2 (5 bases each). The V gene's germline CDR1 is DFQATT and CDR2 SNEGSKA (reference sequence). V was cut by 3 bases and J by 4 bases, with 13 bases left in between. The CDR3 extends over 14 amino acids. The CDR3 nucleotides read TGCAGTGCTAGCTGGGGGAAAGATTACAATGAGCAGTTCTTC. Residues: CSASWGKDYNEQFF.

This chain joins TRBV3-1 and TRBJ2-3; 8 nucleotides line up with TRBD2. V was clipped by 5 bases and J by 5 bases; unmatched bases: 6. Germline loops: CDR1 LGHDT, CDR2 YNNKEL (reference sequence). The CDR3 has 14 residues. CDR3 bases: TGTGCCAGCAGCTCCTTAGCGGGAAAAGATACGCAGTATTTT. Protein product: CASSSLAGKDTQYF.

This clonotype has just a few counts. This chain joins TRBV4-1 and TRBJ2-2, with D possibly TRBD1 on 6 matching bases. Per germline, CDR1 MGHRA and CDR2 YSYEKL. CDR3 length: 18 residues. Trimming removed 3 bases at V and 4 bases at J, with 21 bases between. The DNA of the CDR3 is TGCGCCAGCAGCCATCCCAAGGGACACCCTCGAGGCACCGGGGAGCTGTTTTTT. Translation gives CASSHPKGHPRGTGELFF.

This clonotype was seen repeatedly, ten times or more. This chain uses TRBV7-9 with TRBJ1-1; no reliable D call. The CDR3 is 12 residues long. CDR1 is SEHNR, CDR2 FQNEAQ, per germline (reference sequence). V lost 6 bases and J 1 base, leaving 6 bases between the germline ends. The CDR3 sequence: CASSWTNTEAFF. In DNA form, the CDR3 reads TGTGCCAGCAGTTGGACGAACACTGAAGCTTTCTTT.

This clonotype was picked up many times. The chain links TRBV4-1 to TRBJ2-7, with D perhaps TRBD1 or TRBD2 (5 bases each). This CDR3 is built from 15 residues. Trimming shortened V by 1 base and J by 2 bases, and 12 bases separated the two germline ends. Germline lookup yields CDR1 MGHRA and CDR2 YSYEKL. CDR3 nucleotides: TGCGCCAGCAGCCAAGTGAGGGGCGAAACCTACGAGCAGTACTTC. Translation gives CASSQVRGETYEQYF.

The V call is TRBV20-1, the J call TRBJ2-2; 9 bases align to TRBD2. The CDR3 is 15 residues long. The ends lost 4 bases at V and 0 bases at J; junction bases unmatched: 3. The germline gives CDR1 DFQATT, CDR2 SNEGSKA (reference sequence). The CDR3 DNA sequence: TGCAGTGCTAACCCTAGCGGGGCGAACACCGGGGAGCTGTTTTTT. This codes for CSANPSGANTGELFF.

The V gene is TRBV18, the J gene TRBJ2-7; no firm D call. The V and J ends lost 4 bases and 4 bases respectively, with 14 bases between them. Looked up from germline, CDR1 is KGHSH and CDR2 is LQKENI. The CDR3 spans 14 residues. The CDR3 nucleotides read TGTGCCAGCTCACTCGGAGAATTGACATACGAGCAGTACGTC. It is translated as CASSLGELTYEQYV.

This clonotype occurred many times. The chain joins TRBV6-1 to TRBJ1-5, with D possibly TRBD1 on 6 matching bases. Trimming removed 6 bases from V and 3 bases from J, with 12 bases in between. There are 14 residues in the CDR3. Looked up from germline, CDR1 is MNHNS and CDR2 is SASEGT. CDR3 amino acids: CASSNREFNQPQHF. The CDR3 coding sequence is TGTGCCAGCAGCAACAGGGAGTTCAATCAGCCCCAGCATTTT.

This clonotype was detected ten times or more. The CDR3 loop is CASSQSSELAGDKTQYF. The CDR3 DNA follows: TGTGCCAGCAGCCAATCCTCTGAACTAGCGGGGGACAAGACCCAGTACTTC. The rearrangement links TRBV3-1 to TRBJ2-5; 11 bases align to TRBD2. This CDR3 is 17 amino acids long. Germline V CDR1 and CDR2: LGHDT, YNNKEL (reference sequence). The J segment lost 6 bases and the V segment lost 2 bases, leaving 11 bases of the junction unmatched.

In its sample, this clonotype was seen many times. The gene calls are TRBV7-9 and TRBJ1-2, with D possibly being TRBD1 (6 bases). The ends were cut back, 1 base at V and 4 bases at J, with 7 bases in the middle. Germline CDR1 is SEHNR and CDR2 is FQNEAQ (reference sequence). The CDR3 consists of 13 residues. The CDR3 loop reads CASSLGTVYGYTF. For the CDR3, the DNA is TGTGCCAGCAGCTTAGGGACAGTCTATGGCTACACCTTC. The full variable domain, with the rest looked up from reference TRBV7-9 and TRBJ1-2, is DTGVSQNPRHKITKRGQNVTFRCDPISEHNRLYWYRQTLGQGPEFLTYFQNEAQLEKSRLLSDRFSAERPKGSFSTLEIQRTEQGDSAMYLCASSLGTVYGYTFGSGTRLTVV.

This clonotype was seen at least ten times. The chain links TRBV10-2 to TRBJ2-7; 12 nucleotides match TRBD1. The CDR3 has 15 amino acids. Germline CDR1 WSHSY, CDR2 SAAADI. The V gene end was trimmed by 6 bases and the J gene end by 2 bases; junction bases not matched to a gene: 5. The CDR3 DNA reads TGCGCCAGCAGGCCGGGACAGGGGGCAACCTACGAGCAGTACGTC. Residues: CASRPGQGATYEQYV.